This entry is about one T cell receptor (beta chain). Its antigen is not identified. Trimming cost V 1 base and J 6 bases; bases outside gene matches: 10. The CDR3 covers 17 residues. CDR1 and CDR2 (germline): SGHVS, FNYEAQ. Before any sequencing was done, the ViraFEST assay used viral peptide pools to expand antigen-specific CD4+ T cells. Researchers isolated CD4+ T cells once less than 13 days of culture had elapsed. Participants completed two doses of the BNT162b2 or mRNA-1273 vaccine. The data belong to a study of vaccination effects on CD4 cells after COVID-19. The protocol was immunoSEQ multiplex PCR, while the TCRdb copy is restricted to in-frame clones and leaves out a portion. The sample has tens of thousands of clones, roughly 76% seen once.

The clonotype was recovered from a human donor who received a COVID-19 vaccine. Some clones in this sample may be carry-over from other donors' samples. The chain combines TRBV7-6 with TRBJ2-3; TRBD2 agrees at 10 bases. Sample: CD4+ T cells from PBMCs cultured with SARS-CoV-2 spike peptides, taken after COVID-19 vaccination. The CDR3 DNA is TGTGCCAGCAGCTTAGGGCCTAGCGGGGGTGGTCCGGATACGCAGTATTTT. This translates into CASSLGPSGGGPDTQYF. Together with reference TRBV7-6 and TRBJ2-3, the CDR3 gives the full variable domain: GAGVSQSPRYKVTKRGQDVALRCDPISGHVSLYWYRQALGQGPEFLTYFNYEAQQDKSGLPNDRFSAERPEGSISTLTIQRTEQRDSAMYRCASSLGPSGGGPDTQYFGPGTRLTVL.